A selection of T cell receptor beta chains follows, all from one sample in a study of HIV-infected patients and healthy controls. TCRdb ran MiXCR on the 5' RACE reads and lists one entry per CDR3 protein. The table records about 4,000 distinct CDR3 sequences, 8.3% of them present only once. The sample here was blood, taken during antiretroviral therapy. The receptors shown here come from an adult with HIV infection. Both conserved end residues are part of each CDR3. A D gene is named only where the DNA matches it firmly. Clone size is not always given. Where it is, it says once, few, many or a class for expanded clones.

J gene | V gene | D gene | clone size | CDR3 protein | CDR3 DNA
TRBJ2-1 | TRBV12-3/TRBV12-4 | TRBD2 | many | CASNTGTSSYNEQFF | TGTGCCAGCAATACCGGGACTAGCTCCTACAATGAGCAGTTCTTC
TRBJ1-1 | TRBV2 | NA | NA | CASSGAQPNTEAFF | TGTGCCAGCAGTGGTGCCCAGCCGAACACTGAAGCTTTCTTT
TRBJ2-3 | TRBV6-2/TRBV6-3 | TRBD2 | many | CASRLLAGGTDTQYF | TGTGCCAGCAGGTTACTAGCGGGGGGCACAGATACGCAGTATTTT
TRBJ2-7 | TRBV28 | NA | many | CASSLGVAYEQYF | TGTGCCAGCAGTTTAGGGGTTGCCTACGAGCAGTACTTC
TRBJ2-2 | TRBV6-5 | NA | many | CASSPGTPPYTGELFF | TGTGCCAGCAGCCCCGGGACCCCGCCTTACACCGGGGAGCTGTTTTTT
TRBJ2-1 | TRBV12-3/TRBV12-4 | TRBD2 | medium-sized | CASSFSLAGANNEQFF | TGTGCCAGCAGTTTTTCCCTAGCGGGGGCGAACAATGAGCAGTTCTTC
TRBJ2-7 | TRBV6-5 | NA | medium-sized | CASSYTGAEQYF | TGTGCCAGCAGTTACACTGGGGCCGAGCAGTACTTC
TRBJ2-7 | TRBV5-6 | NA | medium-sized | CASSLGGDTYEQYF | TGTGCCAGCAGCTTGGGTGGGGACACCTACGAGCAGTACTTC
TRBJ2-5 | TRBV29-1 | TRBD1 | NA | CSVSAGTGLETQYF | TGCAGCGTTTCCGCCGGGACAGGCCTAGAGACCCAGTACTTC
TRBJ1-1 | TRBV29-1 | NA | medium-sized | CSAASGTGEAFF | TGCAGCGCCGCGTCCGGGACGGGTGAAGCTTTCTTT
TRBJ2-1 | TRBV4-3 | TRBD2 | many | CASSQDTLAANEQFF | TGCGCCAGCAGCCAAGATACGCTAGCGGCCAATGAGCAGTTCTTC